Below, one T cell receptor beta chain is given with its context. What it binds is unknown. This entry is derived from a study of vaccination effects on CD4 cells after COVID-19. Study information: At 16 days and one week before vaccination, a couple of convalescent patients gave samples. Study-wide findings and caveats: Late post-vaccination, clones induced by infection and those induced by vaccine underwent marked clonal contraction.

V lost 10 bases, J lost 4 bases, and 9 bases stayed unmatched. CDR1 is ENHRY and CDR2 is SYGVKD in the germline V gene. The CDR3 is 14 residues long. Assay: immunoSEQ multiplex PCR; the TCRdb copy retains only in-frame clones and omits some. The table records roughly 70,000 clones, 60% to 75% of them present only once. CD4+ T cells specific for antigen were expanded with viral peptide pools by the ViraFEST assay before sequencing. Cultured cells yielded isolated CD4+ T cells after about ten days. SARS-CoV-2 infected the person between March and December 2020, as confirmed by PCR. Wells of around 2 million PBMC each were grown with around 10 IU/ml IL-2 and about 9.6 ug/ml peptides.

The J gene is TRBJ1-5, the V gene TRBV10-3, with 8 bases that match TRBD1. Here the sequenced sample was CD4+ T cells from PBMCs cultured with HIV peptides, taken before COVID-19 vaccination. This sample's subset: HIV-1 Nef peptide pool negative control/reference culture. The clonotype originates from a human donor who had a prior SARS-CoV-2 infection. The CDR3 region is CATGPGQENQPQHF. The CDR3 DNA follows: TGTGCCACAGGGCCGGGACAGGAAAATCAGCCCCAGCATTTT.